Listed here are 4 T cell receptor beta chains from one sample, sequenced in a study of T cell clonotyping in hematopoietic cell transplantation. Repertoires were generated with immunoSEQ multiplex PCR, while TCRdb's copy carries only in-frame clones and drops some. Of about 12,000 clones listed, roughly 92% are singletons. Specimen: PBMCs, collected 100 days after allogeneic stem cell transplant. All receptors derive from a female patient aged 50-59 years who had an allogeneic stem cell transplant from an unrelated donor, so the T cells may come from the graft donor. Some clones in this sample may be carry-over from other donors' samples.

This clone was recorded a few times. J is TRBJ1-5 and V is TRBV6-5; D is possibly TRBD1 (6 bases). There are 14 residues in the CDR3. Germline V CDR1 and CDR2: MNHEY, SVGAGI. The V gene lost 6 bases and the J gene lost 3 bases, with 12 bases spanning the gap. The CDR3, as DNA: TGTGCCAGCAGGCGTACAGGGAACAATCAGCCCCAGCATTTT. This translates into CASRRTGNNQPQHF.

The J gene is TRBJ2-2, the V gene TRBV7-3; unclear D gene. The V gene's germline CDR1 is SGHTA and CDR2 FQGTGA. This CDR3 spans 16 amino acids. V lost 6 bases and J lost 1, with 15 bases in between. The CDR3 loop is CASSPHQLQNTGELFF. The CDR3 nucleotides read TGTGCCAGCAGTCCCCACCAGTTGCAGAACACCGGGGAGCTGTTTTTT. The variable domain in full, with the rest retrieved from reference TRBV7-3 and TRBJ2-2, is GAGVSQTPSNKVTEKGKYVELRCDPISGHTALYWYRQSLGQGPEFLIYFQGTGAADDSGLPNDRFFAVRPEGSVSTLKIQRTERGDSAVYLCASSPHQLQNTGELFFGEGSRLTVL.

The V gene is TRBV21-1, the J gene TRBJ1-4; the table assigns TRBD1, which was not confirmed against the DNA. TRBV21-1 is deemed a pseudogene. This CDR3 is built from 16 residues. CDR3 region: CASSKGPQGTGEKLFF. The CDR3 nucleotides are TGTGCCAGCAGCAAAGGTCCGCAGGGGACGGGTGAAAAACTGTTTTTT.

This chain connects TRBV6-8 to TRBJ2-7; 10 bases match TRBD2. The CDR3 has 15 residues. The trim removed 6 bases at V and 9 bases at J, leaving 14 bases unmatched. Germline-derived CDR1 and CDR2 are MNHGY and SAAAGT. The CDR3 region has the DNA TGTGCCAGCAGCCCATTAGCGGGGGGCCCAACGGCGCAGTACGTC. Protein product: CASSPLAGGPTAQYV.